This T cell receptor beta chain stems from a study of T cell changes during pregnancy in multiple sclerosis. This clone was seen only once. Using immunoSEQ multiplex PCR, the repertoire was profiled, and TCRdb retains in-frame clones only, with some absent. Among about 74,000 clones listed, roughly 92% were seen once. Germline CDR1 is SEHNR and CDR2 is FQNEAQ (reference sequence). Deletions cut 5 bases from V and 1 base from J, with 9 bases between. This CDR3 has 14 residues. V and J are TRBV7-9 and TRBJ1-5; unclear D gene. This clonotype was obtained from a female donor in good health, enrolled as a control in a pregnancy study. Sequencing was performed on peripheral blood, taken after pregnancy. The CDR3 here is CASSQFQSNQPQHF. The CDR3 region has the DNA TGTGCCAGCAGCCAATTTCAAAGCAATCAGCCCCAGCATTTT.